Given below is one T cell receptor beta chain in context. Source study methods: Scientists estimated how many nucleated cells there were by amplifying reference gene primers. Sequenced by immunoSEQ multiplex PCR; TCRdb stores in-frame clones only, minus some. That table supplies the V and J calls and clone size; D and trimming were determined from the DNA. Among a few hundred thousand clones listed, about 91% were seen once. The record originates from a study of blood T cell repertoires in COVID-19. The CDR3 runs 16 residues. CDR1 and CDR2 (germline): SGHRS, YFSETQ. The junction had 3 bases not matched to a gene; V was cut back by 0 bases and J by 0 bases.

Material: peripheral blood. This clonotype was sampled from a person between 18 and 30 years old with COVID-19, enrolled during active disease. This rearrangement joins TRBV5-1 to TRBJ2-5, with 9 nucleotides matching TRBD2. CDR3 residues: CASSLGLADYQETQYF. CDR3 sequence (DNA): TGCGCCAGCAGCTTGGGACTAGCGGACTACCAAGAGACCCAGTACTTC.